One and the same sample provided the 12 T cell receptor beta chains below, sequenced in a study of cytomegalovirus exposure and HLA in healthy donors. 60 Vbeta and 13 Jbeta primers were used in PCR. Measured with immunoSEQ multiplex PCR; TCRdb has only the in-frame clones, and not every one. Here the sample spans just over 95,000 clones, roughly 71% being singletons. Specimen: PBMCs. The source is a woman aged 40-49 years in good health and CMV-seronegative.

The chain recombines TRBV7-2 with TRBJ2-2; 9 positions agree with TRBD2. With V trimmed by 5 bases and J by 6 bases, 10 bases remained unmatched. This CDR3 is built from 16 residues. Per germline, CDR1 SGHTA and CDR2 FQGNSA. CDR3 DNA: TGTGCCAGCAGCGCAAGATCGGCGGGGGGGTCCGGGGAGCTGTTTTTT. This gives the protein CASSARSAGGSGELFF.

The genes are TRBV5-1 and TRBJ2-7; TRBD2 matches at 7 bases. Trimming removed 4 bases from V and 0 bases from J; junction bases left unmatched: 13. Germline V CDR1 and CDR2: SGHRS, YFSETQ. This CDR3 is built from 17 residues. The CDR3 region is CASSLSSGTHLSYEQYF. The CDR3 DNA sequence: TGCGCCAGCAGCCTTAGCAGCGGGACCCACCTCTCCTACGAGCAGTACTTC.

This clone appeared a few times. The gene calls are TRBV5-6 and TRBJ1-6; D unclear. The germline CDR1 and CDR2 sequences are SGHDT and YYEEEE. Trimming stripped 6 bases from V and 10 bases from J, with 14 bases between. This CDR3 has 13 residues. CDR3 region: CASNQRVGSPLHF. Here the CDR3 DNA reads TGTGCCAGCAACCAACGGGTCGGGTCACCCCTCCACTTT. Drawing the rest from reference TRBV5-6 and TRBJ1-6, the complete variable domain is DAGVTQSPTHLIKTRGQQVTLRCSPKSGHDTVSWYQQALGQGPQFIFQYYEEEERQRGNFPDRFSGHQFPNYSSELNVNALLLGDSALYLCASNQRVGSPLHFGNGTRLTVT.

This chain joins TRBV27 and TRBJ1-5; D uncertain. The CDR3 loop spans 15 amino acids. Trimming took 3 bases from V and 0 from J, leaving 9 bases between them. Germline lookup yields CDR1 MNHEY and CDR2 SMNVEV (reference sequence). The CDR3 region has the DNA TGTGCCAGCAGTTTTTCGGGGAATAGCAATCAGCCCCAGCATTTT. It specifies CASSFSGNSNQPQHF.

This clone was seen more than once but under ten times. The chain employs TRBV11-2 and TRBJ2-5; maybe TRBD2 (7 bases). The CDR3 has 15 amino acids. Germline assignment: CDR1 SGHAT and CDR2 FQNNGV. V was pared by 1 base and J by 5 bases, with 14 bases between. The CDR3 reads CASSLVTGGPETQYF. The CDR3 DNA follows: TGTGCCAGCAGCTTAGTTACGGGGGGCCCGGAGACCCAGTACTTC.

The genes are TRBV4-1 and TRBJ2-1; no definite D call. V was clipped by 0 bases and J by 8 bases, with 11 bases between them. The length of the CDR3 is 14 residues. In germline, CDR1 is MGHRA, CDR2 YSYEKL. The CDR3 loop is CASSQDPYRHEQFF. CDR3 in DNA: TGCGCCAGCAGCCAAGATCCCTACAGACATGAGCAGTTCTTC.

The genes are TRBV2 and TRBJ1-5; D uncertain. Germline lookup yields CDR1 SNHLY and CDR2 FYNNEI. Trimming removed 3 bases from V and 8 bases from J, with 17 bases in between. The CDR3 totals 15 residues. CDR3 amino acids: CASSDSAVRDEPQHF. CDR3 in DNA: TGTGCCAGCAGTGATAGTGCCGTCCGGGATGAGCCCCAGCATTTT.

Details on this clone: A read error may account for a junction end that differs from germline. V is TRBV7-7 and J is TRBJ2-5; 9 bases match TRBD1. Germline V gene lookup returns CDR1 SSHAT and CDR2 FNYEAQ (reference sequence). CDR3 length: 14 amino acids. CDR3 amino acids: CASSTQGASETQYF. The CDR3 nucleotides read TGTGCTAGCAGCACACAGGGGGCATCAGAGACCCAGTACTTC.

This chain uses TRBV27 with TRBJ1-4; 9 nucleotides match TRBD1. V was pared by 0 bases and J by 5 bases, with 7 bases of the junction left unmatched. This CDR3 is 17 amino acids long. CDR1 is MNHEY and CDR2 is SMNVEV in the germline V gene (reference sequence). CDR3 in amino acids: CASSLSGQGPQNEKLFF. DNA of the CDR3: TGTGCCAGCAGTTTATCAGGACAGGGGCCGCAAAATGAAAAACTGTTTTTT.

This clone was counted once. The chain recombines TRBV7-9 with TRBJ1-1; the D is unclear. Trimming removed 8 bases from V and 1 base from J, with 20 bases in between. The length of the CDR3 is 16 residues. Germline V gives CDR1 SEHNR, CDR2 FQNEAQ (reference sequence). CDR3 in DNA: TGTGCCAGCTCAAACCCCATGGCCCCTTGGAACACTGAAGCTTTCTTT. Translating gives CASSNPMAPWNTEAFF.

J is TRBJ2-1 and V is TRBV9; TRBD2 aligns across 12 bases. The V gene's germline CDR1 is SGDLS and CDR2 YYNGEE. The CDR3 spans 15 residues. V trimming: 2 bases; J trimming: 9 bases; junction bases outside the gene matches: 6. The CDR3 sequence: CASSVLAGGLSEQFF. In DNA form, the CDR3 reads TGTGCCAGCAGCGTCCTAGCGGGGGGGCTTAGTGAGCAGTTCTTC.

The chain has TRBV7-8 and TRBJ1-5; 7 bases fit TRBD1. The CDR3 is made up of 15 amino acids. Germline CDR1 is SGHVS and CDR2 is FQNEAQ. The trim removed 4 bases at V and 7 bases at J, leaving 10 bases unmatched. Here the CDR3 DNA reads TGTGCCAGCAGCTACGGGACAGAGCTCTCGCAGCCCCAGCATTTT. Amino acid sequence: CASSYGTELSQPQHF.